Described below is a single T cell receptor beta chain sequence and its context. Method: immunoSEQ multiplex PCR; TCRdb's copy keeps in-frame clones and lacks some. The sample holds over 70,000 clones, approximately 82% seen once. The data were taken from a study of blood T cell repertoires in COVID-19. The sample consisted of peripheral blood. This receptor was obtained from a man between 60 and 75 years old with acute or convalescent COVID-19.

CDR3 sequence: CASTEGAREKLFF. In nucleotides, the CDR3 is TGTGCCAGCACCGAGGGGGCGAGAGAAAAACTGTTTTTT. The chain joins TRBV3-1 (or the pseudogene TRBV3-2) to TRBJ1-4; 7 bases match TRBD1. After removal of 7 bases from V and 8 bases from J, the junction contained 7 bases not matched to a gene. This CDR3 spans 13 amino acids. Germline CDR1 LGHDT, CDR2 YNNKEL (reference sequence).